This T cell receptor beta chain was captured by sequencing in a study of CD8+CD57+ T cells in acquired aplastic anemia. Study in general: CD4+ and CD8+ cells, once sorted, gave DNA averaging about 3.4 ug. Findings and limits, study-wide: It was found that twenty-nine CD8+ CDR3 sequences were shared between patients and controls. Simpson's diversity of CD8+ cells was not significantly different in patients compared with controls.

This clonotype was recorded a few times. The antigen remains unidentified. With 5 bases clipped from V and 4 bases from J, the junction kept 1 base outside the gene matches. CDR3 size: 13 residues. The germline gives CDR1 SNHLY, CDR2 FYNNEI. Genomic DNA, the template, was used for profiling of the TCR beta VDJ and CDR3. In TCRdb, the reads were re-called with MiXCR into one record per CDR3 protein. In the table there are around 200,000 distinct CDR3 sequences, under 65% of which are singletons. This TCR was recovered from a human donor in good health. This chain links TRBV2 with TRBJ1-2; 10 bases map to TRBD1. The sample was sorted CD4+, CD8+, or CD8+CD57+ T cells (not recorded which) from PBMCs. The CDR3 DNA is TGTGCCAGCAGTCGGGACAGGGGCTATGGCTACACCTTC. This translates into CASSRDRGYGYTF.